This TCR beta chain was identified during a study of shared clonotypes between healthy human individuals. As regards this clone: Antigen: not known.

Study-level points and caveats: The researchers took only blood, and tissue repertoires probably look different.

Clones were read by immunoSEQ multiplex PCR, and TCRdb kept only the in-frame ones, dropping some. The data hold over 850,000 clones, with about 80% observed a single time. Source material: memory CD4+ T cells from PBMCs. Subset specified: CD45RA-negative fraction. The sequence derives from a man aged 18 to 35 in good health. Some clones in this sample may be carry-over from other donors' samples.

The CDR3, as DNA: TGTGCCAGCAGAAGCCTAGCGGGAGGGCCGAATGAGCAGTTCTTC. The encoded protein is CASRSLAGGPNEQFF. The V and J genes are TRBV11-2 and TRBJ2-1; the match to TRBD2 covers 12 bases. The CDR3 has 15 residues. J was trimmed by 7 bases and V by 6 bases; bases with no gene match: 7. Germline V gives CDR1 SGHAT, CDR2 FQNNGV. The full variable domain, its missing parts supplied by reference TRBV11-2 and TRBJ2-1, is EAGVAQSPRYKIIEKRQSVAFWCNPISGHATLYWYQQILGQGPKLLIQFQNNGVVDDSQLPKDRFSAERLKGVDSTLKIQPAKLEDSAVYLCASRSLAGGPNEQFFGPGTRLTVL.